This T cell receptor (beta chain) was recovered during a study of blood T cells in healthy people across ages. Study-level results: Fewer expanded clones and more diversity marked long-lived versus aged donors.

To note about this clonotype: Its specificity is unknown.

A J-beta primer mix and a sample-barcoded 5' primer were used in a second PCR of about 6 to 12 cycles. Using its own MiXCR run on the 5' RACE reads, TCRdb lists one record per CDR3 protein. In the table there are some 1,800,000 distinct CDR3 sequences, approximately 40% of which are singletons. The CDR3 has 21 residues. With 4 bases clipped from V and 0 bases from J, the junction kept 20 bases outside the gene matches. The germline gives CDR1 SGDLS, CDR2 YYNGEE. V gene TRBV9 combines with J gene TRBJ2-2, with TRBD2 identical over 8 bases. The sequencing input was blood. The receptor comes from a human donor in good health. The CDR3: CASSPTKQRRKGLANTGELFF. The DNA for the CDR3 is TGTGCCAGCAGCCCCACCAAACAACGCCGAAAGGGACTAGCGAACACCGGGGAGCTGTTTTTT. Full variable domain (missing parts from reference TRBV9 and TRBJ2-2): DSGVTQTPKHLITATGQRVTLRCSPRSGDLSVYWYQQSLDQGLQFLIQYYNGEERAKGNILERFSAQQFPDLHSELNLSSLELGDSALYFCASSPTKQRRKGLANTGELFFGEGSRLTVL.